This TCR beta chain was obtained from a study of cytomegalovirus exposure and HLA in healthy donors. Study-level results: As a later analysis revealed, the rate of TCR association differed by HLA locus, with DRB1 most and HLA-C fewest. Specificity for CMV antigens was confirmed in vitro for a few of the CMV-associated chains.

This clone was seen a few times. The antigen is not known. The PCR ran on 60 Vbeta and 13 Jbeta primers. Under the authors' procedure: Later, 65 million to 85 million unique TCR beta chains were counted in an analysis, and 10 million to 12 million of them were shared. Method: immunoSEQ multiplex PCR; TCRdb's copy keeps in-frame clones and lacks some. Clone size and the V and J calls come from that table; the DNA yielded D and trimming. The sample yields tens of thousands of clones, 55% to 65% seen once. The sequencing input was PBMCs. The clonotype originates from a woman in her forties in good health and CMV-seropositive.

The CDR3 sequence is CASSGEYVNYGYTF. The CDR3 region has the DNA TGTGCCAGCAGTGGGGAGTATGTTAACTATGGCTACACCTTC. The rearrangement joins TRBV2 to TRBJ1-2, with D hard to call. V was trimmed by 4 bases and J by 1 base, leaving 10 bases between them. Germline CDR1 reads SNHLY; CDR2 reads FYNNEI. The CDR3 runs to 14 residues.